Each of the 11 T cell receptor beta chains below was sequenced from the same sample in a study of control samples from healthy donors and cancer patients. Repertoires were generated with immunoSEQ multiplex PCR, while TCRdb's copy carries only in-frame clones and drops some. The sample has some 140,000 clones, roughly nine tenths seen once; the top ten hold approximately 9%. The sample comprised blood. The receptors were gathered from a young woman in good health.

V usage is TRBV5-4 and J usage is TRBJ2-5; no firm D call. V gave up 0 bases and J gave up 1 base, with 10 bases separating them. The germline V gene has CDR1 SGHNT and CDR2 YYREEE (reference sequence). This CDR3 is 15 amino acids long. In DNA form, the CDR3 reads TGTGCCAGCAGCTTGGCACCGGGCCCCCAAGAGACCCAGTACTTC. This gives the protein CASSLAPGPQETQYF.

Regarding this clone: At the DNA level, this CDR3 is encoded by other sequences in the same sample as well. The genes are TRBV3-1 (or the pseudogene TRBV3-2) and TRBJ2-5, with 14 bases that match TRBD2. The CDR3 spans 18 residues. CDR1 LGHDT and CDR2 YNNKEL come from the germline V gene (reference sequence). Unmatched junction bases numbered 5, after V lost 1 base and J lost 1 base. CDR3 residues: CASSQGGGTSGGQETQYF. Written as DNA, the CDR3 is TGTGCCAGCAGCCAAGGGGGTGGGACTAGCGGGGGCCAAGAGACCCAGTACTTC.

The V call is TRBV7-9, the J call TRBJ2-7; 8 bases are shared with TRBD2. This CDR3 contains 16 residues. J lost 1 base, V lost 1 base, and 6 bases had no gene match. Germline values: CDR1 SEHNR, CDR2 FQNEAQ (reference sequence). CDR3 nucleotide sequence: TGTGCCAGCAGCTTAGAGGTTACGGGAGGGTCCTACGAGCAGTACTTC. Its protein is CASSLEVTGGSYEQYF. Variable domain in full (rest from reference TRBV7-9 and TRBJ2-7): DTGVSQNPRHKITKRGQNVTFRCDPISEHNRLYWYRQTLGQGPEFLTYFQNEAQLEKSRLLSDRFSAERPKGSFSTLEIQRTEQGDSAMYLCASSLEVTGGSYEQYFGPGTRLTVT.

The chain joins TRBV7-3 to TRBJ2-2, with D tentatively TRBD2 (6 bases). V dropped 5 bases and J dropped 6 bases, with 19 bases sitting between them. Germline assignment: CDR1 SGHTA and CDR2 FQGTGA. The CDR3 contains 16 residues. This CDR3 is CASSPRAAAGSGELFF. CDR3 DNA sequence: TGTGCCAGCAGCCCCCGGGCGGCTGCGGGGTCCGGGGAGCTGTTTTTT.

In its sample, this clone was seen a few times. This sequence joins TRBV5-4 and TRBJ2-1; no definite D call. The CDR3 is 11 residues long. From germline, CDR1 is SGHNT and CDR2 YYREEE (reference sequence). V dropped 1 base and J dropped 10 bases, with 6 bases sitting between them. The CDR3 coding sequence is TGTGCCAGCAGCTTGACTGGGGAGCAGTTCTTC. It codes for CASSLTGEQFF.

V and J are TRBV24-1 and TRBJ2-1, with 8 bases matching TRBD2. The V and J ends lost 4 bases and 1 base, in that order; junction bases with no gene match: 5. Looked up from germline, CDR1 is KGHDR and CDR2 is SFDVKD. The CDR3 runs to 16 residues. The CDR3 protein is CATSDYSGSSYNEQFF. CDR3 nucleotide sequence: TGTGCCACCAGTGACTACAGCGGGAGTTCCTACAATGAGCAGTTCTTC.

The CDR3 here is CASSVSDKYEQFF. CDR3 bases: TGTGCCAGCAGCGTAAGCGACAAGTATGAGCAGTTCTTC. The rearrangement links TRBV9 to TRBJ2-1; D uncertain. The germline CDR1 and CDR2 sequences are SGDLS and YYNGEE. Trimming pared 1 base from V and 8 bases from J, leaving 10 bases between. CDR3 length: 13 amino acids.

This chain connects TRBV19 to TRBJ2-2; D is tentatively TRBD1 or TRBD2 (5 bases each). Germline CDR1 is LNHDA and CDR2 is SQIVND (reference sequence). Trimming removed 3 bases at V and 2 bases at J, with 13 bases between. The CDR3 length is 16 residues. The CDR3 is CASSIRGALNTGELFF. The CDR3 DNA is TGTGCCAGTAGTATTCGGGGCGCTTTAAACACCGGGGAGCTGTTTTTT. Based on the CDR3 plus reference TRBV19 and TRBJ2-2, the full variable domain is DGGITQSPKYLFRKEGQNVTLSCEQNLNHDAMYWYRQDPGQGLRLIYYSQIVNDFQKGDIAEGYSVSREKKESFPLTVTSAQKNPTAFYLCASSIRGALNTGELFFGEGSRLTVL.

The CDR3 region has the DNA TGTGCCAGCAGTGAATTGGCAGGGGCCACGGGACTAGCGCCGGGTGAGCAGTTCTTC. Translation: CASSELAGATGLAPGEQFF. This rearrangement joins TRBV6-1 to TRBJ2-1; 10 nucleotides align to TRBD2. The CDR3 is 19 residues long. Germline lookup yields CDR1 MNHNS and CDR2 SASEGT. The J segment lost 9 bases and the V segment lost 2 bases, leaving 19 bases of the junction unmatched.

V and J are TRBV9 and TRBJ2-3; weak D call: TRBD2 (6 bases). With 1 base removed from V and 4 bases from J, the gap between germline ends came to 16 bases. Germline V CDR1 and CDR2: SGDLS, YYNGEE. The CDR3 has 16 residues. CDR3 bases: TGTGCCAGCAGCGTAAATCTAGCGCGATTGCCAGATACGCAGTATTTT. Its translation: CASSVNLARLPDTQYF.

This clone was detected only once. CDR3 DNA sequence: TGTGCCAGCAGCGGTTCCGGAGGGGCGCACTACGAGCAGTACTTC. It specifies CASSGSGGAHYEQYF. J is TRBJ2-7 and V is TRBV7-9, with D possibly being TRBD2 (6 bases). The CDR3 is 15 residues long. V was shortened by 5 bases and J by 3 bases, with 17 bases between the two germline ends. Germline loops: CDR1 SEHNR, CDR2 FQNEAQ (reference sequence).